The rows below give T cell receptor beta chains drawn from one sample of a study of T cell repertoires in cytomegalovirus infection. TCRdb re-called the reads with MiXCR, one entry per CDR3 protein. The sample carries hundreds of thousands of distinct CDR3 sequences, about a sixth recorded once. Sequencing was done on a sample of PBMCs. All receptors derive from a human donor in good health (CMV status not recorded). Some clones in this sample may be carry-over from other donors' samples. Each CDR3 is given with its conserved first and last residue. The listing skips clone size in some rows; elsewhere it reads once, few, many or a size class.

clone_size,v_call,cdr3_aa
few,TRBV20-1,CSAPDPVSGMNTEAFF
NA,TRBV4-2,CASSLATQGPQHF
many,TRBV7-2,CASSLDWGKDTQYF
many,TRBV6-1,CASSEAAGTGQETQYF
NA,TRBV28,CASSRPGSSSYNEQFF
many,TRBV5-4,CASSLGGARGSREQYF
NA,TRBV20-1,CSATGTEYSNQPQHF
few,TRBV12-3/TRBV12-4,CASRLREGGSYEQYF
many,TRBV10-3,CAISVGGGMAYEQYF
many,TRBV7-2,CASSFRTASGYTF
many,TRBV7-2,CASSLKQGVSYEQYF
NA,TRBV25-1,CASSRTGGYTEAFF
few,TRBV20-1,CSARGTSGKPDTQYF
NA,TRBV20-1,CSARLQVSTDTQYF
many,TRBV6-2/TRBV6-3,CASSYSPSRGSTETQYF
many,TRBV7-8,CASSLDAKLFF
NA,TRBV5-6,CASSLAGQGYEQYF
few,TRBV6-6,CASSYSRVGGTEAFF
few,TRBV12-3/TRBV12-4,CASSFGGPPLHF
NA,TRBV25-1,CASSDGGRVAFF
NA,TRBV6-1,CASSAGTVNQPQHF
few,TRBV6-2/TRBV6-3,CASATSAYAGDPNQPQHF
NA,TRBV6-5,CASSYGDRMNTEAFF
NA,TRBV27,CASSEGAQRTEAFF
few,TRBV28,CASSFGGQMNTEAFF
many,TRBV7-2,CASTPGRGILAKNIQYF
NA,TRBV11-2,CASSSGSENIQYF
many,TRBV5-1,CASREGTGGYTF
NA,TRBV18,CASSPVQGNSPLHF
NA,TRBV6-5,CASSYEGGASEKLFF
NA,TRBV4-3,CASSPARGGVIPYEQYF
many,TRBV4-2,CASSQDRGPYEQYF